This entry features one T cell receptor beta chain sequence. Trimming left V 0 bases short and J 0 bases short, with 9 bases between. Germline CDR1 SGHTA, CDR2 FQGNSA. The CDR3 consists of 15 residues. The entry originates in a study of blood T cell repertoires in COVID-19. Study-level information: Samples came from the United States, Italy and Spain, spanning acute and convalescent COVID-19. In each case, the material was cDNA or gDNA derived from T cells, B-cell-depleted T cells, or PBMCs.

Original analysis: Reference gene primer amplification yielded estimated nucleated cell counts. TCRdb keeps only in-frame clones here, not all; method: immunoSEQ multiplex PCR. That table gives V, J and clone size, and the DNA gave D and trimming. The sample lists approximately 120,000 clones, about 88% occurring once. This receptor was obtained from a woman of 80 years or more with acute or convalescent COVID-19. V usage is TRBV7-2 and J usage is TRBJ2-7; TRBD2 might be the D (5 bases). The sequenced sample was peripheral blood. The CDR3 DNA sequence: TGTGCCAGCAGCTTAGCGGCTGGGAGCTCCTACGAGCAGTACTTC. The encoded protein is CASSLAAGSSYEQYF.